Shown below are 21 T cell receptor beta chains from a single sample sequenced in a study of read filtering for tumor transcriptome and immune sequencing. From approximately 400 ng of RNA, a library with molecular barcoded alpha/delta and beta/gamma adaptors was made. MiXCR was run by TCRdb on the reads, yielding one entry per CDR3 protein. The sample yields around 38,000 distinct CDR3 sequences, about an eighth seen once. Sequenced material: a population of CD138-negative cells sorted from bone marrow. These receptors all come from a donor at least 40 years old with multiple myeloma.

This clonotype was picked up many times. The CDR3 DNA is TGTGCCAGCAGTGCCTGGGGGGGGGAGCGGGAGGACGAGCAGTACTTC. Translated: CASSAWGGEREDEQYF. The V call is TRBV12-3 or TRBV12-4, the J call TRBJ2-7; 9 bases agree with TRBD2. V was pared by 5 bases and J by 5 bases, with 13 bases of the junction left unmatched. This CDR3 is built from 16 residues.

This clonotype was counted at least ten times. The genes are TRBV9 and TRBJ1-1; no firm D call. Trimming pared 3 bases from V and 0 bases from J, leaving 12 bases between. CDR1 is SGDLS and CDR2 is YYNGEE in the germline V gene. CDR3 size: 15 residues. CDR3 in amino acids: CASSARGGLNTEAFF. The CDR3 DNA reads TGTGCCAGCAGCGCCCGGGGAGGGTTGAACACTGAAGCTTTCTTT.

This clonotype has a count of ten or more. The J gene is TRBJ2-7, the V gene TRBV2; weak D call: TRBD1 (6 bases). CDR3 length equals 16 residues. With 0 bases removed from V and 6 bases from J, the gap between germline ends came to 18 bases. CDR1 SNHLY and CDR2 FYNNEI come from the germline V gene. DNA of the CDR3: TGTGCCAGCAGTGAAGCAAGTGTAGCGATAGGGGGCGAGCAGTACTTC. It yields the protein CASSEASVAIGGEQYF.

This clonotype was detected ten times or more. In nucleotides, the CDR3 is TGCGCCAGCAGCTTGGTTTCAGCGGGAGGCGTCAATGAGCAGTTCTTC. Translation: CASSLVSAGGVNEQFF. The chain carries TRBV5-1 and TRBJ2-1; TRBD2 aligns across 9 bases. The J segment lost 6 bases and the V segment lost 0 bases, leaving 7 bases of the junction unmatched. Germline CDR1 reads SGHRS; CDR2 reads YFSETQ. The CDR3 loop spans 16 amino acids.

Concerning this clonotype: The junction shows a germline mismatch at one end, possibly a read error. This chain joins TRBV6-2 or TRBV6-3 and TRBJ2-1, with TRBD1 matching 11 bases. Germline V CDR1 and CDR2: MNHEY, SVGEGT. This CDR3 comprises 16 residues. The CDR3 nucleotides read TGTGCCAGCACCCCGGGACAGGGGGTGCGCTACAGTGAGCAGTTCTTC. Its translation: CASTPGQGVRYSEQFF.

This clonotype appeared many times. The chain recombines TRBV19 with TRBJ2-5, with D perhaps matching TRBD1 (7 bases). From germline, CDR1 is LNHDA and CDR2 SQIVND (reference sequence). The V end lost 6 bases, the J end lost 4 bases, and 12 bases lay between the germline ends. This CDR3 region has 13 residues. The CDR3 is CASRRQGGETQYF. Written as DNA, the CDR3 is TGTGCCAGTAGAAGACAGGGAGGAGAGACCCAGTACTTC.

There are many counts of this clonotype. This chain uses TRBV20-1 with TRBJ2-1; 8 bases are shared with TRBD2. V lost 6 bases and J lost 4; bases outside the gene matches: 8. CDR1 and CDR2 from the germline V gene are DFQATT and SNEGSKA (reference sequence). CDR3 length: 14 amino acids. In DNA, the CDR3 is TGCAGTGCAACTACTAGCGGAGTTTACAATGAGCAGTTCTTC. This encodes CSATTSGVYNEQFF.

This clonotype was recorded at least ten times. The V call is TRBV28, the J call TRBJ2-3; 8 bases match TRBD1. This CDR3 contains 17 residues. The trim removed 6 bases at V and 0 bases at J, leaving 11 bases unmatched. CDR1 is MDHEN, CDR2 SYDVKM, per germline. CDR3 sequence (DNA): TGTGCCAGCAGCCCTAACTCAGGGGGCCTTAGCACAGATACGCAGTATTTT. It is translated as CASSPNSGGLSTDTQYF.

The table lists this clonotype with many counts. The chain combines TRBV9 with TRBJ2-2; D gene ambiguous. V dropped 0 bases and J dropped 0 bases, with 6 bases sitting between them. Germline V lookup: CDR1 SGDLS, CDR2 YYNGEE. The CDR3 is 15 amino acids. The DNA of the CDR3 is TGTGCCAGCAGCGTAGCTGACGCGAACACCGGGGAGCTGTTTTTT. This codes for CASSVADANTGELFF.

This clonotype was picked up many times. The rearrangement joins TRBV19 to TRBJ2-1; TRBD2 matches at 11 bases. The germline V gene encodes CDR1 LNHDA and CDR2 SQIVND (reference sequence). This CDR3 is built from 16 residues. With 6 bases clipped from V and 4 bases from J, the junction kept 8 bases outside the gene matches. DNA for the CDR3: TGTGCCAGTAGCACAGGACTAGCGGGCGATTACAATGAGCAGTTCTTC. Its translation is CASSTGLAGDYNEQFF. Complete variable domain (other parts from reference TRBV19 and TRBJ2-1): DGGITQSPKYLFRKEGQNVTLSCEQNLNHDAMYWYRQDPGQGLRLIYYSQIVNDFQKGDIAEGYSVSREKKESFPLTVTSAQKNPTAFYLCASSTGLAGDYNEQFFGPGTRLTVL.

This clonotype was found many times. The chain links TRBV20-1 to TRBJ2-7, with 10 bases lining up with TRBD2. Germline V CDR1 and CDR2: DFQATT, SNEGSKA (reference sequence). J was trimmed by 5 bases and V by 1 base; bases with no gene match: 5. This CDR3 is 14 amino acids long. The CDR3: CSARVSGRAHEQYF. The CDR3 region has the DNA TGCAGTGCTAGAGTCAGCGGGAGGGCCCACGAGCAGTACTTC.

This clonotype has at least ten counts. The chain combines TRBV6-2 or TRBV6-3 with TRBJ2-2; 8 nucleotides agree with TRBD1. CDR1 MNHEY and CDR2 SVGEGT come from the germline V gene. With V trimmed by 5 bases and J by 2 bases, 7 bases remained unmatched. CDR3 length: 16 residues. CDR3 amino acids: CASSRTGQVNTGELFF. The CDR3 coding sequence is TGTGCCAGCAGTAGGACGGGACAGGTCAACACCGGGGAGCTGTTTTTT.

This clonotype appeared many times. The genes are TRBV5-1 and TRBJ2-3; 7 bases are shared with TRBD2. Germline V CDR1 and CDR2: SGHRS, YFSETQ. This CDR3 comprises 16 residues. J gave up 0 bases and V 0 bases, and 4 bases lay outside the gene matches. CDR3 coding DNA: TGCGCCAGCAGCTTGGGTACTAGCGCTAGCACAGATACGCAGTATTTT. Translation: CASSLGTSASTDTQYF. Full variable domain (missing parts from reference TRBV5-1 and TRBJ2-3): KAGVTQTPRYLIKTRGQQVTLSCSPISGHRSVSWYQQTPGQGLQFLFEYFSETQRNKGNFPGRFSGRQFSNSRSEMNVSTLELGDSALYLCASSLGTSASTDTQYFGPGTRLTVL.

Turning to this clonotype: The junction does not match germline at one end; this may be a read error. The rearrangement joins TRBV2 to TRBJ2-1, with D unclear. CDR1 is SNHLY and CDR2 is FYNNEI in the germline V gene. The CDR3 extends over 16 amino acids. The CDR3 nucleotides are TGTGCCAGCAGGTCCCCTAGGATTCTCTCCCACAATGAGCAGTTCTTC. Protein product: CASRSPRILSHNEQFF.

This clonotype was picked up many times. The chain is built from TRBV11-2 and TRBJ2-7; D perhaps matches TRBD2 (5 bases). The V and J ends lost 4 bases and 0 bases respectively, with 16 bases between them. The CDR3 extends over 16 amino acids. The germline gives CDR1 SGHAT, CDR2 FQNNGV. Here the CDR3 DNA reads TGTGCCAGCAGCTCCGTTCGTGGGAGCGTCTCCTACGAGCAGTACTTC. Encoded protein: CASSSVRGSVSYEQYF.

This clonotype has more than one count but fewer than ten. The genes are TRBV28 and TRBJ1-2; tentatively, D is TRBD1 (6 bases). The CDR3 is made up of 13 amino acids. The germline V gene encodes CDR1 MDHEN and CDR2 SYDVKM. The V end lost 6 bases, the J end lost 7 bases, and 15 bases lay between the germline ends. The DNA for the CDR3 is TGTGCCAGCAGCCAACAGGGTTTCTCTGGCTACACCTTC. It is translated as CASSQQGFSGYTF.

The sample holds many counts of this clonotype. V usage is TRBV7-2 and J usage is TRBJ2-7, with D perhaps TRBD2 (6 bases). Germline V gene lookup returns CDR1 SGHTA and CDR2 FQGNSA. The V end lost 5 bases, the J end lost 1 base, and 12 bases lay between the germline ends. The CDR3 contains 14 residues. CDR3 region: CASSQGLPSYEQYF. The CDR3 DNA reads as TGTGCCAGCAGCCAGGGACTTCCTTCCTACGAGCAGTACTTC.

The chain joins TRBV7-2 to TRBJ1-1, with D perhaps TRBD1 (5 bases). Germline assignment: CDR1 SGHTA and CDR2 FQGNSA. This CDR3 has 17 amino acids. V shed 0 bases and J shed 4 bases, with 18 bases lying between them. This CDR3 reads CASSLAVYRRIGTEAFF. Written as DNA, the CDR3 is TGTGCCAGCAGCTTAGCGGTGTACAGGAGGATTGGCACTGAAGCTTTCTTT.

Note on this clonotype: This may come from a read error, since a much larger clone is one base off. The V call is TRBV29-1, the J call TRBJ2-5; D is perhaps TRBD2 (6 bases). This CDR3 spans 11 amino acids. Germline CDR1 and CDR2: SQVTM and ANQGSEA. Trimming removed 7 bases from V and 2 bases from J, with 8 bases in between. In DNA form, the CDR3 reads TGCAGCGCGCGGGGACAAGAGACCCAGTACTTC. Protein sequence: CSARGQETQYF.

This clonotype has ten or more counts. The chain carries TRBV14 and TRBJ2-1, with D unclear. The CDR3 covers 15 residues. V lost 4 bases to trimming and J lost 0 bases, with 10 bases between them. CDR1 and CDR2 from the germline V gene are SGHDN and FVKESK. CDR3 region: CASSPISSSYNEQFF. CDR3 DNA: TGTGCCAGCAGCCCCATTTCCAGCTCCTACAATGAGCAGTTCTTC.

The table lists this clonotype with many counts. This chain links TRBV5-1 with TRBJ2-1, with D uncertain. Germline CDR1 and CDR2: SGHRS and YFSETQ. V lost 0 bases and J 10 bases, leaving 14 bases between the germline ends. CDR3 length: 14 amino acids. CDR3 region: CASSLGASALEQFF. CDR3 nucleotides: TGCGCCAGCAGCTTGGGAGCCAGCGCCCTGGAGCAGTTCTTC. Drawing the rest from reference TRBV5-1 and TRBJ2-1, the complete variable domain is KAGVTQTPRYLIKTRGQQVTLSCSPISGHRSVSWYQQTPGQGLQFLFEYFSETQRNKGNFPGRFSGRQFSNSRSEMNVSTLELGDSALYLCASSLGASALEQFFGPGTRLTVL.